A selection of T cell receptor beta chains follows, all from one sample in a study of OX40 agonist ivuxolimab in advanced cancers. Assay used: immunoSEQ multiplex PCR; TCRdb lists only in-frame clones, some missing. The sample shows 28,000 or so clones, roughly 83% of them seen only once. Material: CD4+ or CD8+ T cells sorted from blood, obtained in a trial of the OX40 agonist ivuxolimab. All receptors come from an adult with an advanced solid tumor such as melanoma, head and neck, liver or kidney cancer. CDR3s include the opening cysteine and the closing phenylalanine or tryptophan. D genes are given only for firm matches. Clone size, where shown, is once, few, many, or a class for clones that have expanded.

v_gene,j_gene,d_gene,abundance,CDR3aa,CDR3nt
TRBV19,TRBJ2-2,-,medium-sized,CATPNQGGPNTGELFF,TGTGCCACACCTAATCAGGGGGGCCCGAACACCGGGGAGCTGTTTTTT
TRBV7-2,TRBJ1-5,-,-,CASSLGWAGLYQPQHF,TGTGCCAGCAGCTTAGGCTGGGCAGGGTTGTATCAGCCCCAGCATTTT
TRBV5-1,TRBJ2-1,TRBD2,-,CASSLIAGGYNEQFF,TGCGCCAGCAGCTTAATAGCGGGAGGTTACAATGAGCAGTTCTTC
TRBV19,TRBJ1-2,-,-,CASSTADPTGRIRGYTF,TGTGCCAGTAGTACCGCCGATCCAACGGGACGAATCCGGGGCTACACCTTC
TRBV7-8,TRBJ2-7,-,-,CASAQGQVTYEQYF,TGTGCCAGCGCCCAGGGCCAGGTTACCTACGAGCAGTACTTC
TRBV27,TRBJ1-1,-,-,CASSTTDQAFF,TGTGCCAGCTCGACGACAGACCAAGCTTTCTTT
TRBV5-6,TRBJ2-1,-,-,CASSWTREQFF,TGTGCCAGCAGCTGGACTCGGGAGCAGTTCTTC
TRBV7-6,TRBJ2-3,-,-,CASSFTDTQYF,TGTGCCAGCAGCTTTACAGATACGCAGTATTTT
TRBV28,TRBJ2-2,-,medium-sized,CASSFQGRRGELFF,TGTGCCAGCAGTTTCCAGGGTAGACGCGGGGAGCTGTTTTTT
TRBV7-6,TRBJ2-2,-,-,CASSLDRHTGELFF,TGTGCCAGCAGCTTAGACAGGCACACCGGGGAGCTGTTTTTT
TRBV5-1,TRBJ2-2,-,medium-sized,CASKLSPTGELFF,TGCGCCAGTAAACTCAGTCCCACCGGGGAGCTGTTTTTT
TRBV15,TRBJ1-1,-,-,CATAGLAEAFF,TGTGCCACCGCAGGGCTAGCTGAAGCTTTCTTT
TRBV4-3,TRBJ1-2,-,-,CASSQVLGPGGYTF,TGCGCCAGCAGCCAAGTTTTAGGCCCGGGTGGCTACACCTTC
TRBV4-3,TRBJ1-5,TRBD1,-,CASSQVTGGGQPQHF,TGCGCCAGCAGCCAAGTCACAGGGGGCGGTCAGCCCCAGCATTTT